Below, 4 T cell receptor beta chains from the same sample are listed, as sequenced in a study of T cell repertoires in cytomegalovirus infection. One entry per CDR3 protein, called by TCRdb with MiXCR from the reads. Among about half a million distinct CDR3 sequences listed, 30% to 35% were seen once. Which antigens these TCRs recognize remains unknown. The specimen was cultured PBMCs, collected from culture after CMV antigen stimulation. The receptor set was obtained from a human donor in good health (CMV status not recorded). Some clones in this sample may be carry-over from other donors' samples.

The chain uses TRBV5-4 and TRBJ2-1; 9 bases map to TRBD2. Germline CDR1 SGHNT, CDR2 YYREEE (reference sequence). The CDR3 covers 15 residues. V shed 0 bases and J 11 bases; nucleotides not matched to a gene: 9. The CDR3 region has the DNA TGTGCCAGCAGCTTGGAAGGTAGCGGGAGTAATCAGCAGTTCTTC. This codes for CASSLEGSGSNQQFF.

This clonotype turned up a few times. The CDR3 sequence: CASGLPSGPYNEQFF. CDR3 DNA: TGTGCCAGCGGACTTCCAAGCGGGCCGTACAATGAGCAGTTCTTC. V gene TRBV6-2 or TRBV6-3 combines with J gene TRBJ2-1, with D possibly matching TRBD2 (6 bases). The V gene's germline CDR1 is MNHEY and CDR2 SVGEGT. V shed 8 bases and J shed 4 bases, with 18 bases lying between them. This CDR3 comprises 15 residues.

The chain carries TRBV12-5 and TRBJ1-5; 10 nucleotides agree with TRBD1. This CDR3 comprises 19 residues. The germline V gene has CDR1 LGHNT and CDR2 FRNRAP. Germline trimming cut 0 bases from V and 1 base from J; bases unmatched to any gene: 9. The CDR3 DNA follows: TGTGCTAGTGGTTTGGTACGGACAGGGGGGACGGGGAGCAATCAGCCCCAGCATTTT. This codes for CASGLVRTGGTGSNQPQHF.

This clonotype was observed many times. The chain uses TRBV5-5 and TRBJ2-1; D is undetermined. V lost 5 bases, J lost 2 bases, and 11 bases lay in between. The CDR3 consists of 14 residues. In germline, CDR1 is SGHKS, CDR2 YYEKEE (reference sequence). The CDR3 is CASSIDTAYNEQFF. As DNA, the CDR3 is TGTGCCAGCAGTATAGACACAGCCTACAATGAGCAGTTCTTC. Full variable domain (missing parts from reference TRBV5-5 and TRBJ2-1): DAGVTQSPTHLIKTRGQQVTLRCSPISGHKSVSWYQQVLGQGPQFIFQYYEKEERGRGNFPDRFSARQFPNYSSELNVNALLLGDSALYLCASSIDTAYNEQFFGPGTRLTVL.